The entry that follows covers one T cell receptor beta chain sequence. The antigen it binds to is not known. Base qualities are not at hand, and no much larger clone is one base apart. The data were obtained in a study of T cell responses to AZD1222 COVID-19 vaccine (dated by TCRdb to the early 2020s). In the study overall: Because spike-specific TCR depth and breadth did not differ between the two schedules, AZD1222 recipients who got a second dose at roughly 4 weeks were pooled with those who got a second dose at roughly 12 weeks. A total of 233 trial participants underwent TCR sequencing, of whom roughly 210 had received two doses of AZD1222 and about 26 had received two doses of the MenACWY control vaccine. Trial participants were enrolled into age subgroups of 18-55, 56-69 and 70-plus years, which contained approximately 150, 28 and 58 TCR-sequenced participants, respectively.

The CDR3 regions of human TCRbeta chains were subjected to immunosequencing. The authors' pipeline ran thus. TCRs in the repertoires were matched against a reference library of SARS-CoV-2-specific TCRs that had been generated with the MIRA antigen-specificity platform. Breadth was defined as the fraction of unique TCRs that were SARS-CoV-2-associated. Depth was defined as the fraction of total T cells that were SARS-CoV-2-associated. Each spike-specific TCR was assigned to its reactive spike region and to a CD4 or CD8 class using the MIRA data. Log10-transformed breadth and depth values were compared by one-way ANOVA with Sidak's multiple comparisons tests. As stored in TCRdb, this immuneACCESS dataset retains in-frame rearrangements with V and J assigned. A fraction of the clones does not appear; measured against another copy, unresolved V genes explain less than half of the discrepancy, and the remainder lacks a known reason. The DNA was the basis for D and trimming; V, J and clone size are from that table. The sample records approximately 76,000 clones, roughly 80% of which are singletons. The top ten clones comprise about 3.1% of the sample.

What the research found in general, with its limitations: Spike-specific TCR breadth and depth rose significantly after two AZD1222 doses compared with day 0 and with MenACWY recipients. Nearly half of unique spike-specific TCRs reportedly recognized epitopes outside regions mutated in the B.1.351 and B.1.1.7 variants. The vaccine-associated CD4 TCRs covered the entire spike protein, and the dominant responses fell in regions 160-218 and 743-854. Participants were mostly white British, with more females than males. The authors suggested clonal diversity may have been underestimated. The 56-69-year group was small, and its depth increase did not reach significance, likely because of low power. Conclusions about previously exposed vaccinees are limited because only a handful of AZD1222 recipients were SARS-CoV-2 seropositive at baseline. Because no day 14 peak-response samples were available, repertoires were characterized only after the peak T cell response.

The time point label for this specimen denotes: baseline before first vaccination. The vaccinee samples were drawn from two UK trials, COV001 and COV002, one of which was a single-blind randomized controlled phase 2/3 trial testing AZD1222 (ChAdOx1 nCoV-19) in healthy adults. For TCRbeta chain sequencing, PBMC samples were collected from trial participants at day 0 and at day 28 after the second dose. Spanning cysteine to phenylalanine, the CDR3 consists of 12 amino acids. Just CDR3 DNA is preserved here, 36 bases in frame from base 1. For CDR1 and CDR2, the germline V gene (reference sequence) lists GTSNPN and SVGIG. V lost 6 bases and J lost 6 bases; the stretch between them is 14 bases long.

This receptor chain uses TRBV30 and TRBJ2-5; the D gene is perhaps TRBD1, on 6 matching bases. The receptor's source is an adult in good health. Sequencing was performed on peripheral blood, taken on day 0 of AZD1222 vaccination. The bases read TGTGCCTGCAAGACAGGTCAGCAGACCCAGTACTTC. This sequence encodes CACKTGQQTQYF.